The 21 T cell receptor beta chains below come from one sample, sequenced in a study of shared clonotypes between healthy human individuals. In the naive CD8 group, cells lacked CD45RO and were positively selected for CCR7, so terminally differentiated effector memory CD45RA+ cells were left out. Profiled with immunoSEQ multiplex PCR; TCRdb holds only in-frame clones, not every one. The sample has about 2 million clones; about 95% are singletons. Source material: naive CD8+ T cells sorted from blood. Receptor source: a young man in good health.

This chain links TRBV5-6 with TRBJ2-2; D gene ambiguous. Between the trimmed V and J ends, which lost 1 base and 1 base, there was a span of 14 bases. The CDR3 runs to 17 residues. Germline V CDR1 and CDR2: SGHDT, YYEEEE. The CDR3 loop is CASSLLLLVMNTGELFF. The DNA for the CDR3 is TGTGCCAGCAGCTTGTTGCTGCTGGTCATGAACACCGGGGAGCTGTTTTTT.

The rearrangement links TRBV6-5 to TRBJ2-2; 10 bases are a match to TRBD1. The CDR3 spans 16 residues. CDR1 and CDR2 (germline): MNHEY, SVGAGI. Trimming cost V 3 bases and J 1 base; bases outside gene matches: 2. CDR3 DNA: TGTGCCAGCAGTTATCGGGACAGGGGGAACACCGGGGAGCTGTTTTTT. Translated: CASSYRDRGNTGELFF.

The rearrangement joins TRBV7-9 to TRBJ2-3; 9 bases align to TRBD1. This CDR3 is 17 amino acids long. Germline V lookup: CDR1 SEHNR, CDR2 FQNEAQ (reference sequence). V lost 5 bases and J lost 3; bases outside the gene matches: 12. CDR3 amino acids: CASSPTGFGTGTDTQYF. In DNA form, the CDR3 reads TGTGCCAGCAGCCCAACCGGGTTTGGGACAGGGACAGATACGCAGTATTTT.

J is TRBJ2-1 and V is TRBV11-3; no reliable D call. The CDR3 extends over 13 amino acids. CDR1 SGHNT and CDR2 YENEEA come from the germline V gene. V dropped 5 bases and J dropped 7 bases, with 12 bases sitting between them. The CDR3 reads CASSPMVGNEQFF. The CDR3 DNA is TGTGCCAGCAGCCCCATGGTGGGTAATGAGCAGTTCTTC.

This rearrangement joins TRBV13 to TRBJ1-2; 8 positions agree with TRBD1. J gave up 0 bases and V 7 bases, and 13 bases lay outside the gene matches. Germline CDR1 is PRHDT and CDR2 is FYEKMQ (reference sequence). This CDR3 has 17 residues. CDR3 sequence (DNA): TGTGCCAGCAACCAAATGGGACAGGCGGGCGCTAACTATGGCTACACCTTC. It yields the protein CASNQMGQAGANYGYTF.

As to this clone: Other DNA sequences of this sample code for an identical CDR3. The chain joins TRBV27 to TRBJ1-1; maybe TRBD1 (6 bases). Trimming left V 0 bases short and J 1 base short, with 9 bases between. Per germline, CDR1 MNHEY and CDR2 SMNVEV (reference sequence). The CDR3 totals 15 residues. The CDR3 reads CASSLSPGANTEAFF. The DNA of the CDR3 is TGTGCCAGCAGTTTATCGCCGGGGGCGAACACTGAAGCTTTCTTT.

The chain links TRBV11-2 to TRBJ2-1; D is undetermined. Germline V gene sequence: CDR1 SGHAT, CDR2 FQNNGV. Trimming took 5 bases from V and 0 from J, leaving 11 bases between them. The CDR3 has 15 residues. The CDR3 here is CASSQISGSYNEQFF. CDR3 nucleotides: TGTGCCAGCAGCCAAATCTCGGGCTCCTACAATGAGCAGTTCTTC.

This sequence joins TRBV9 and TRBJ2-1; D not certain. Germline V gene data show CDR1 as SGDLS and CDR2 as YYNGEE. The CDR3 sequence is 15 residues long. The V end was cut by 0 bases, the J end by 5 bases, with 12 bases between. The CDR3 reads CASSVGGPPNNEQFF. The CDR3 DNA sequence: TGTGCCAGCAGCGTAGGCGGACCGCCAAACAATGAGCAGTTCTTC.

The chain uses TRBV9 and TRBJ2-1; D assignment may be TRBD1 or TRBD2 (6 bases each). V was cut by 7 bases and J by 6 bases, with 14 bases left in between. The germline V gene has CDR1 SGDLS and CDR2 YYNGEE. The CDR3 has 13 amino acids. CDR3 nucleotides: TGTGCCAGCCGCAGCAGGGGAGGCAATGAGCAGTTCTTC. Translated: CASRSRGGNEQFF.

The DNA of the CDR3 is TGTGCCAGCAGCTTTTCGGACACTGAAAAACTGTTTTTT. Its protein product is CASSFSDTEKLFF. V usage is TRBV7-9 and J usage is TRBJ1-4; tentative D call: TRBD1 (5 bases). The CDR3 is 13 amino acids. The germline V and J ends were trimmed by 3 bases and 7 bases, with 9 bases remaining between them. Germline V gene lookup returns CDR1 SEHNR and CDR2 FQNEAQ (reference sequence).

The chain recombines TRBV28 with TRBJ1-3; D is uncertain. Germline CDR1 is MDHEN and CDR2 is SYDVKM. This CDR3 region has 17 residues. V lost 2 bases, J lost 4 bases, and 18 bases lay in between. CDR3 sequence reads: CASSLIGREGSGNTIYF. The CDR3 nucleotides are TGTGCCAGCAGTTTAATCGGAAGGGAAGGATCCGGAAACACCATATATTTT.

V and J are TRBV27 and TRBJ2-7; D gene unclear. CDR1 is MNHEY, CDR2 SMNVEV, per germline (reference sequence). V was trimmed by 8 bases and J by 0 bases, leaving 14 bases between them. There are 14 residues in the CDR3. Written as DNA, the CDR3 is TGTGCCAGCGGCCTTTTGGCGAGCTCCTACGAGCAGTACTTC. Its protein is CASGLLASSYEQYF.

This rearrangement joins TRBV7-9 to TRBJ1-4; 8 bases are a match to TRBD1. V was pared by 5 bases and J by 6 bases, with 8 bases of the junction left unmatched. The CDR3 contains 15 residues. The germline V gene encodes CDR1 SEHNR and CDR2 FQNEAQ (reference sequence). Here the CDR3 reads CASSGLTGGDEKLFF. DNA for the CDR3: TGTGCCAGCAGCGGGCTTACAGGGGGTGATGAAAAACTGTTTTTT.

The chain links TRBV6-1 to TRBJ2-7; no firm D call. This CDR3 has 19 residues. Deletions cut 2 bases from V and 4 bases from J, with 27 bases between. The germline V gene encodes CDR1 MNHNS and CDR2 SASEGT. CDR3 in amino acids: CASSEFRAADVSVFYEQYF. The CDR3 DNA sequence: TGTGCCAGCAGTGAATTTCGCGCTGCGGACGTATCAGTTTTTTACGAGCAGTACTTC.

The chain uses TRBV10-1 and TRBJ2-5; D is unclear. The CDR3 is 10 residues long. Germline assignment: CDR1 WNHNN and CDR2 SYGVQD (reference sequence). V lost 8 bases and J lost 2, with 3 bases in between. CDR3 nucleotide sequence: TGCGCCAGCGCACAAGAGACCCAGTACTTC. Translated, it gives CASAQETQYF.

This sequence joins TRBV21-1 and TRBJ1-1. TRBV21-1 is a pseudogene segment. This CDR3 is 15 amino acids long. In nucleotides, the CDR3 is TGTGCCAGCAGCAAACAGGACGGGCCGACAACTGAAGCTTTCTTT. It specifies CASSKQDGPTTEAFF.

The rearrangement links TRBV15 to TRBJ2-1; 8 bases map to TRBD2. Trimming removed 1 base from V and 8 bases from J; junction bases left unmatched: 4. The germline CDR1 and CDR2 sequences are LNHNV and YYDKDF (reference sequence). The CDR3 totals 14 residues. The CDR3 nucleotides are TGTGCCACCAGCAGAGCAGCGGGAGTCTATGAGCAGTTCTTC. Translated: CATSRAAGVYEQFF.

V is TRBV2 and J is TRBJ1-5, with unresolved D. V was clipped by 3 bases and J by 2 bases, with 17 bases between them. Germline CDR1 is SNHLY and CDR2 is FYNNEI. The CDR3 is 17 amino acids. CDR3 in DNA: TGTGCCAGCAGTGACCCTTCTGAAGGAGCGGGCAATCAGCCCCAGCATTTT. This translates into CASSDPSEGAGNQPQHF.

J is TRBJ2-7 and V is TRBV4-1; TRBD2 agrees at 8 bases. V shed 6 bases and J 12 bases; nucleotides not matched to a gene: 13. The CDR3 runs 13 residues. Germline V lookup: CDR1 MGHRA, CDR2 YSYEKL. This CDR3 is CASRASGTSFLYF. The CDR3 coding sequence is TGCGCCAGCAGGGCAAGCGGGACTAGTTTTTTGTACTTC.

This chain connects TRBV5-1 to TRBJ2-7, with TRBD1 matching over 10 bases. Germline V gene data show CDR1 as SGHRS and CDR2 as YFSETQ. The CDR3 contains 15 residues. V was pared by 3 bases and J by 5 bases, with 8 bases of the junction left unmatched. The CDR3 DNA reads TGCGCCAGCAGCTCCCCGGGACAGGGGCGAGACGAGCAGTACTTC. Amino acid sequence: CASSSPGQGRDEQYF.

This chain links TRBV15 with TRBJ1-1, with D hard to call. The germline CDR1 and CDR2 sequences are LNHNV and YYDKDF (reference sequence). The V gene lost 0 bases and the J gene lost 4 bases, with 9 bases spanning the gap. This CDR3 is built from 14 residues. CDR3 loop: CATSRDEGFTEAFF. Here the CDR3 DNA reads TGTGCCACCAGCAGAGATGAAGGGTTCACTGAAGCTTTCTTT.